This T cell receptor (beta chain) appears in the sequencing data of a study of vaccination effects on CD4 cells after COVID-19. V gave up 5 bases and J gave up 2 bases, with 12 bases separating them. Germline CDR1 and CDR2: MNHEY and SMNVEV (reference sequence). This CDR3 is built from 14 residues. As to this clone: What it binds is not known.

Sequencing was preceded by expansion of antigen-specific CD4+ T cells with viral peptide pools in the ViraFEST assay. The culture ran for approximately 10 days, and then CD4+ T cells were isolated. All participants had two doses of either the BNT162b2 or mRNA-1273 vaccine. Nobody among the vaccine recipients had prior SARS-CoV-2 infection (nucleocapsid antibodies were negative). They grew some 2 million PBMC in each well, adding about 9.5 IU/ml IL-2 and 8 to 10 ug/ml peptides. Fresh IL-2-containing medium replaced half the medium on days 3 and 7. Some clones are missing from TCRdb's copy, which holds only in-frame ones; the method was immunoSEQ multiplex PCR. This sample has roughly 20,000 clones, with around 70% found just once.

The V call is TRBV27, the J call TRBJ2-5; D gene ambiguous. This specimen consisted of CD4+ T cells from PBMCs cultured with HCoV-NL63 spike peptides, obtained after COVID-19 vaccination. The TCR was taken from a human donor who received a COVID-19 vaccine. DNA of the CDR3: TGTGCCAGCAGTCGCCTTTCGGGTCAAGAGACCCAGTACTTC. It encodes CASSRLSGQETQYF.